The clone carrying this T cell receptor beta chain came up a few times. With 3 bases clipped from V and 7 bases from J, the junction kept 14 bases outside the gene matches. This CDR3 spans 16 amino acids. The data were taken from a study of blood T cells in healthy people across ages. The authors ran a second PCR of 7 to 11 cycles using a sample-barcoded 5' primer and a J-beta primer mix. The template-switch adaptor was a 5' adaptor with 12 random nucleotides. It tagged each cDNA molecule. TCRdb used MiXCR to reprocess the 5' RACE reads, holding one entry per CDR3 protein. The sample has approximately 1.5 million distinct CDR3 sequences, roughly 43% seen once.

V usage is TRBV12-3 or TRBV12-4 and J usage is TRBJ2-7; 8 positions match TRBD2. This receptor was identified in a woman between 18 and 30 years old in good health. The sample comprised blood. This CDR3 is CASSFWRGGRQGEQYF. The CDR3 coding sequence is TGTGCCAGCAGTTTTTGGCGAGGCGGGAGGCAAGGGGAGCAGTACTTC.